The rows below give T cell receptor beta chains drawn from one sample of a study of regulatory T cells in long-lasting Graves disease. TCRdb re-called the multiplex PCR reads through MiXCR, storing one row per CDR3 protein. In the table there are approximately 400,000 distinct CDR3 sequences, 23% of which are singletons. Sequences were derived from peripheral blood mononuclear cells (PBMCs), sampled when the disease was refractory, from a patient treated with antithyroid drugs. The origin of the receptors is a woman in her thirties or forties with Graves disease. CDR3s include the opening cysteine and the closing phenylalanine or tryptophan. A D gene is named only where the DNA matches it firmly. Clone size is stated in some rows and not others, as once, few, many or a class when expanded.

.,TRBJ2-3,14,.,TRBV7-9,CAIQNLLRGDTQYF,TGTGCCATCCAGAACCTTCTCCGGGGAGATACGCAGTATTTT
.,TRBJ2-3,16,.,TRBV20-1,CSAHPWRSGSTDTQYF,TGCAGTGCTCACCCGTGGCGGAGCGGGAGCACAGATACGCAGTATTTT
TRBD2,TRBJ2-5,14,.,TRBV4-2,CASSSRTSGETQYF,TGTGCCAGCAGCTCAAGGACTAGCGGGGAGACCCAGTACTTC
.,TRBJ1-1,15,few,TRBV28,CASTKWGNGRDEAFF,TGTGCCAGCACAAAGTGGGGTAATGGGAGAGATGAAGCTTTCTTT
.,TRBJ2-7,13,.,TRBV28,CASSLEEVYEQYF,TGTGCCAGCAGCTTAGAGGAAGTCTACGAGCAGTACTTC
.,TRBJ2-5,13,many,TRBV7-2,CASSFKFGETQYF,TGTGCCAGCAGCTTTAAGTTTGGAGAGACCCAGTACTTC
.,TRBJ1-2,14,few,TRBV28,CASSLAGTNYGYTF,TGTGCCAGCAGTTTAGCAGGGACCAACTATGGCTACACCTTC
TRBD1,TRBJ2-1,17,.,TRBV4-1,CASSLGPGQVGDNEQFF,TGCGCCAGCAGCCTGGGACCGGGACAGGTAGGGGACAATGAGCAGTTCTTC
.,TRBJ1-2,18,many,TRBV5-1,CASSRGTDSFQTSYGYTF,TGCGCCAGCAGCCGGGGAACGGACAGCTTCCAAACTTCCTATGGCTACACCTTC
TRBD2,TRBJ2-5,18,many,TRBV6-6,CASSYSISSGRDVETQYF,TGTGCCAGCAGTTACTCGATATCCAGCGGGAGGGATGTGGAGACCCAGTACTTC
.,TRBJ2-7,14,many,TRBV15,CATSRATFPGEQYF,TGTGCCACCAGCAGAGCCACATTTCCGGGGGAGCAGTACTTC
.,TRBJ1-6,14,many,TRBV5-1,CASSLGSYNSPLHF,TGCGCCAGCAGCTTGGGCTCCTATAATTCACCCCTCCACTTT